This record looks at one TCR beta chain sequence and its context. J lost 1 base, V lost 4 bases, and 1 base had no gene match. Looked up from germline, CDR1 is SNHLY and CDR2 is FYNNEI. The CDR3 extends over 15 amino acids. Assay: immunoSEQ multiplex PCR; the TCRdb copy retains only in-frame clones and omits some. This sample carries roughly 52,000 clones, 90% to 95% of them seen once, and the ten largest clones take 2.5% to 4%. The data were taken from a study of technical replicates of blood from a few donors. Material for sequencing was PBMCs. The rearrangement links TRBV2 to TRBJ2-2; 9 bases align to TRBD2. The clonotype was recovered from a human donor in good health. Some clones in this sample may be carry-over from other donors' samples. The CDR3 bases are TGTGCCAGCAGTGGTAGCGGGAGGAACACCGGGGAGCTGTTTTTT. The encoded protein is CASSGSGRNTGELFF.